A selection of T cell receptor beta chains follows, all from one sample in a study of human T cells and chemical hapten exposure. MiXCR, run by TCRdb on the RACE reads, gives a single entry per CDR3 protein. The sample includes more than 80,000 distinct CDR3 sequences, roughly a tenth of them seen just once. The sequencing here drew on whole blood, taken in connection with sensitization to the hapten diphenylcyclopropenone (DPC). These receptors originate from a woman aged 60 to 75 with alopecia areata. Some clones in this sample may be carry-over from other donors' samples. CDR3s include the opening cysteine and the closing phenylalanine or tryptophan. The D gene is left open where the match is weak. The size field is filled for only some rows; it gives once, few, many or a size class.

j_gene	d_gene	v_gene	abundance	CDR3aa	CDR3nt
TRBJ1-1	TRBD1	TRBV25-1	few	CASSSTGETEAFF	TGTGCCAGCAGTTCCACAGGGGAAACTGAAGCTTTCTTT
TRBJ2-1	TRBD2	TRBV10-3	few	CAISESMGLAGVSYNEQFF	TGTGCCATCAGTGAGTCCATGGGACTAGCGGGGGTATCCTACAATGAGCAGTTCTTC
TRBJ1-3	NA	TRBV3-1	many	CASISLSGNTIYF	TGTGCCAGCATATCTCTCTCTGGAAACACCATATATTTT
TRBJ1-1	NA	TRBV12-3/TRBV12-4	many	CASITLGGGSAFF	TGTGCCAGCATCACACTAGGTGGGGGTTCGGCTTTCTTT
TRBJ2-5	NA	TRBV12-3/TRBV12-4	NA	CASSPAMGRETQYF	TGTGCCAGCAGTCCTGCGATGGGTCGGGAGACCCAGTACTTC
TRBJ1-6	NA	TRBV6-5	few	CASSYSSGSYNSPLHF	TGTGCCAGCAGTTACTCTTCGGGGTCCTATAATTCACCCCTCCACTTT
TRBJ2-7	NA	TRBV20-1	many	CSAPAGTSPYEQYF	TGCAGTGCTCCCGCCGGGACAAGTCCCTACGAGCAGTACTTC
TRBJ1-4	TRBD1	TRBV5-1	few	CASSFITGTGDLTNEKLFF	TGCGCCAGCAGCTTTATAACCGGGACAGGGGACTTAACTAATGAAAAACTGTTTTTT
TRBJ2-3	NA	TRBV3-1	NA	CASSKGTTTSTDTQYF	TGTGCCAGCAGCAAGGGGACAACGACTAGCACAGATACGCAGTATTTT
TRBJ1-2	NA	TRBV2	NA	CASSEPRGRDYGYTF	TGTGCCAGCAGTGAACCGCGGGGAAGGGACTATGGCTACACCTTC
TRBJ1-6	NA	TRBV12-3/TRBV12-4	many	CASSPNRENSPLHF	TGTGCCAGCAGCCCAAACAGGGAGAATTCACCCCTCCACTTT
TRBJ2-7	TRBD1	TRBV3-1	many	CASSQRPGQVGIWSYEQYF	TGTGCCAGCAGCCAGAGACCGGGACAGGTTGGAATATGGTCCTACGAGCAGTACTTC
TRBJ1-6	NA	TRBV7-9	few	CASSLQGLHNSPLHF	TGTGCCAGCAGCCTACAGGGATTGCATAATTCACCCCTCCACTTT
TRBJ2-5	NA	TRBV27	many	CASSPPLGSPGTQYF	TGTGCCAGCAGCCCCCCCCTTGGAAGCCCCGGGACCCAGTACTTC
TRBJ2-3	TRBD2	TRBV11-2	many	CASSFLAGTSTDTQYF	TGTGCCAGCAGCTTTCTAGCGGGGACTAGCACAGATACGCAGTATTTT
TRBJ2-1	NA	TRBV29-1	NA	CSAGEGEFF	TGCAGCGCAGGGGAGGGTGAGTTCTTC
TRBJ2-3	TRBD2	TRBV7-3	many	CASSSAGGDTQYF	TGTGCCAGCAGCTCGGCGGGGGGAGATACGCAGTATTTT
TRBJ2-7	NA	TRBV7-9	many	CASSLLGSYEQYF	TGTGCCAGCAGCTTGCTGGGCTCCTACGAGCAGTACTTC
TRBJ1-4	NA	TRBV7-2	many	CASSLNGGRGEKLFF	TGTGCCAGCAGCCTCAATGGGGGAAGGGGTGAAAAACTGTTTTTT
TRBJ2-3	NA	TRBV19	few	CASSIDSTDTQYF	TGTGCCAGTAGTATAGATAGCACAGATACGCAGTATTTT
TRBJ2-7	NA	TRBV11-2	many	CASSSGWGPHYEQYF	TGTGCCAGCAGTTCAGGGTGGGGTCCCCATTACGAGCAGTACTTC
TRBJ1-3	NA	TRBV4-2	NA	CASSQDRLASGNTIYF	TGTGCCAGCAGCCAAGACCGACTTGCATCTGGAAACACCATATATTTT
TRBJ1-2	NA	TRBV29-1	NA	CSVDPGGEDGYTF	TGCAGCGTTGACCCTGGGGGGGAGGATGGCTACACCTTC
TRBJ2-3	TRBD2	TRBV7-3	many	CASSSGLAPDTQYF	TGTGCCAGCAGCTCCGGACTAGCCCCAGATACGCAGTATTTT
TRBJ2-7	TRBD2	TRBV7-8	few	CASSLASGLAGATYEQYF	TGTGCCAGCAGCTTAGCGAGTGGGCTAGCGGGGGCAACCTACGAGCAGTACTTC
TRBJ1-1	NA	TRBV6-4	many	CAAGPSHGEAFF	TGTGCCGCGGGGCCCTCTCACGGCGAAGCTTTCTTT
TRBJ2-7	NA	TRBV7-9	many	CASSFISGTVLFEQYF	TGTGCCAGCAGCTTCATATCCGGTACAGTATTGTTCGAGCAGTACTTC
TRBJ1-3	NA	TRBV7-9	many	CASSWSGGQAGNTIYF	TGTGCCAGCAGCTGGTCCGGGGGGCAGGCTGGAAACACCATATATTTT
TRBJ2-3	TRBD2	TRBV18	many	CASSPQRGGRDTQYF	TGTGCCAGCTCACCCCAACGGGGGGGGAGAGATACGCAGTATTTT
TRBJ1-5	NA	TRBV29-1	NA	CSVAAGRDGQPQHF	TGCAGCGTCGCGGCTGGACGGGACGGACAGCCCCAGCATTTT
TRBJ2-3	TRBD1	TRBV3-1	many	CASSQHGWDSAFTDTQYF	TGTGCCAGCAGCCAACACGGCTGGGACAGTGCCTTTACAGATACGCAGTATTTT
TRBJ2-7	TRBD1	TRBV19	NA	CATRGQDSYEQYF	TGTGCCACCAGGGGACAGGACTCCTACGAGCAGTACTTC
TRBJ2-1	TRBD1	TRBV5-1	NA	CASSQGQGAFNEQFF	TGCGCCAGCAGCCAAGGACAGGGGGCATTTAATGAGCAGTTCTTC
TRBJ1-2	NA	TRBV6-1	many	CASTNYGYTF	TGTGCCAGCACCAACTATGGCTACACCTTC
TRBJ1-6	NA	TRBV3-1	many	CASSQRHSGTPLHF	TGTGCCAGCAGCCAACGACATTCGGGGACACCCCTCCACTTT
TRBJ1-4	TRBD1	TRBV6-4	few	CASRPQGAAYPSNEKLFF	TGTGCCAGCAGACCGCAGGGGGCTGCCTATCCGTCTAATGAAAAACTGTTTTTT
TRBJ2-3	TRBD2	TRBV10-3	many	CAISNGLAGATDTQYF	TGTGCCATCAGTAACGGACTAGCGGGGGCGACAGATACGCAGTATTTT
TRBJ1-1	NA	TRBV7-7	NA	CASSFWTAEAFF	TGTGCTAGCAGCTTCTGGACGGCTGAAGCTTTCTTT
TRBJ1-2	NA	TRBV4-1	few	CASSQEVTLGYTF	TGCGCCAGCAGCCAAGAGGTCACATTAGGCTACACCTTC
TRBJ2-7	TRBD2	TRBV6-5	NA	CASSSLTSGAEQYF	TGTGCCAGCAGTTCCCTGACTAGCGGGGCAGAGCAGTACTTC
TRBJ1-5	NA	TRBV7-9	few	CASSLGGFGNQPQHF	TGTGCCAGCAGCCTGGGGGGATTTGGCAATCAGCCCCAGCATTTT
TRBJ1-2	NA	TRBV28	NA	CASKAGGAEGYTF	TGTGCCAGCAAGGCTGGGGGCGCGGAAGGCTACACCTTC
TRBJ2-4	NA	TRBV20-1	many	CSASLSGAKNIQYF	TGCAGTGCTAGTTTGTCGGGGGCCAAAAACATTCAGTACTTC
TRBJ2-1	NA	TRBV7-3	many	CASSLSGPPREHEQFF	TGTGCCAGCAGCTTATCAGGACCCCCGAGGGAGCATGAGCAGTTCTTC
TRBJ2-7	TRBD1	TRBV4-1	few	CASSQGIGGTGGRYEQYF	TGCGCCAGCAGCCAAGGTATAGGGGGGACAGGGGGAAGGTACGAGCAGTACTTC
TRBJ2-3	NA	TRBV7-8	NA	CASSFRGFSTDTQYF	TGTGCCAGCAGCTTCCGGGGCTTTAGCACAGATACGCAGTATTTT
TRBJ1-1	NA	TRBV10-1	many	CASSKNRDTEAFF	TGCGCCAGCAGTAAAAACAGGGACACTGAAGCTTTCTTT
TRBJ1-3	NA	TRBV30	NA	CAWSVIEAVSGNTIYF	TGTGCCTGGAGTGTTATAGAGGCCGTCTCTGGAAACACCATATATTTT
TRBJ1-5	NA	TRBV2	many	CASSSGVIQPQHF	TGTGCCAGCAGTTCAGGGGTAATTCAGCCCCAGCATTTT
TRBJ2-3	NA	TRBV7-2	few	CASSFLGISTDTQYF	TGTGCCAGCAGCTTTTTGGGGATCAGCACAGATACGCAGTATTTT
TRBJ2-1	TRBD1	TRBV27	few	CASSGRTGLSSYNEQFF	TGTGCCAGCAGTGGTAGGACAGGCCTAAGCTCCTACAATGAGCAGTTCTTC
TRBJ2-7	TRBD1	TRBV11-2	NA	CASSPGTGENEQYF	TGTGCCAGCAGCCCCGGGACAGGGGAAAACGAGCAGTACTTC
TRBJ1-6	NA	TRBV20-1	NA	CSASLPTGLGGPPLHF	TGCAGTGCTAGTCTCCCTACCGGGCTAGGGGGACCACCCCTCCACTTT
TRBJ2-3	TRBD2	TRBV11-3	few	CASSLESRTSGGADTQYF	TGTGCCAGCAGCTTAGAATCCCGGACTAGCGGGGGGGCAGATACGCAGTATTTT
TRBJ1-2	NA	TRBV2	many	CASTKTGEGYTF	TGTGCCAGCACAAAGACGGGGGAAGGCTACACCTTC
TRBJ2-6	NA	TRBV5-5	NA	CASSSTLSIGWAGANVLTF	TGTGCCAGCAGCTCCACTTTGTCGATAGGTTGGGCAGGGGCCAACGTCCTGACTTTC
TRBJ1-2	NA	TRBV5-1	many	CASSSGTYGYTF	TGCGCCAGCAGCTCCGGGACGTATGGCTACACCTTC
TRBJ1-1	NA	TRBV18	NA	CASSPPGITEAFF	TGTGCCAGCTCACCACCTGGTATCACTGAAGCTTTCTTT
TRBJ2-5	NA	TRBV6-4	few	CASRVRQPLRETQYF	TGTGCCAGCAGAGTAAGACAGCCTCTTCGGGAGACCCAGTACTTC
TRBJ2-7	NA	TRBV20-1	many	CSATPGLALYEQYF	TGCAGTGCTACTCCGGGACTCGCGCTCTACGAGCAGTACTTC